The clone carrying this TCR beta chain was observed a single time. Per the germline V gene, CDR1 is MNHEY and CDR2 is SVGAGI. This CDR3 comprises 12 residues. The V end was cut by 8 bases, the J end by 4 bases, with 12 bases between. How the authors handled the data: Quantification of nucleated cells was approximated via reference gene primer amplification. Some clones are missing from TCRdb's copy, which holds only in-frame ones; the method was immunoSEQ multiplex PCR. For V, J and clone size, that table is used; D and trimming come from the DNA. Here the sample spans roughly 150,000 clones, around 73% being singletons. This specimen belongs to a study of blood T cell repertoires in COVID-19. Overall study context: The United States, Italy and Spain supplied acute and convalescent COVID-19 samples. T cells, B-cell-depleted T cells, or PBMCs supplied cDNA or gDNA.

Source material: peripheral blood. The chain is built from TRBV6-5 and TRBJ2-7; tentative D call: TRBD1 (5 bases). This receptor was taken from a man aged 55 to 70 who had recovered from COVID-19. The CDR3 reads CASGAAMYEQYF. The DNA of the CDR3 is TGTGCCAGCGGGGCGGCGATGTACGAGCAGTACTTC.